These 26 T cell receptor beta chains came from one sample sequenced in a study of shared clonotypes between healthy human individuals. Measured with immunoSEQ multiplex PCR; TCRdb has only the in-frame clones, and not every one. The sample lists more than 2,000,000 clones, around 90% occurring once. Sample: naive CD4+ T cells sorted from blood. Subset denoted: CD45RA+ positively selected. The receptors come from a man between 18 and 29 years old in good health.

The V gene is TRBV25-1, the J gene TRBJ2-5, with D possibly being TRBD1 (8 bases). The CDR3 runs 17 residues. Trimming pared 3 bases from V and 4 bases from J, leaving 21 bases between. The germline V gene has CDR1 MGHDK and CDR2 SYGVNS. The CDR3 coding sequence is TGTGCCAGCAGTGACACAGGGGGAGGGAATAAGGGAGAGACCCAGTACTTC. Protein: CASSDTGGGNKGETQYF.

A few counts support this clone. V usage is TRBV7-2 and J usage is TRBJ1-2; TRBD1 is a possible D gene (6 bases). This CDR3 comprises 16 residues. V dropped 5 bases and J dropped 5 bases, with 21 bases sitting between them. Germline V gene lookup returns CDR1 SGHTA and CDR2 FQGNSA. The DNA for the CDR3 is TGTGCCAGCAGCCCCAGGGGAGGGGGGCCTTTGTATGGCTACACCTTC. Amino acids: CASSPRGGGPLYGYTF. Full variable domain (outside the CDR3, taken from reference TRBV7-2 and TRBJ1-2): GAGVSQSPSNKVTEKGKDVELRCDPISGHTALYWYRQSLGQGLEFLIYFQGNSAPDKSGLPSDRFSAERTGGSVSTLTIQRTQQEDSAVYLCASSPRGGGPLYGYTFGSGTRLTVV.

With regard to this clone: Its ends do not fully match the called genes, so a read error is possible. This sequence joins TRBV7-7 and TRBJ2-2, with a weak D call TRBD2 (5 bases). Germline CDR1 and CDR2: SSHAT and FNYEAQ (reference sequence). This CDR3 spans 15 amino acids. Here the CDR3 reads CASSLALGDTGELFF. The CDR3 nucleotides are TGTGCTAGCAGCTTAGCGCTCGGGGACACCGGGGAGCTGTTTTTT.

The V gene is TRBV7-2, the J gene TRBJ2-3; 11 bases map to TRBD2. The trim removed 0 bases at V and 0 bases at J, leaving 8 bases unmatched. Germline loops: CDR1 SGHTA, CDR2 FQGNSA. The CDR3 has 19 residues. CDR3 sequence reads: CASSLAQTSGGPSTDTQYF. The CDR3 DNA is TGTGCCAGCAGCTTAGCGCAAACTAGCGGGGGACCTAGCACAGATACGCAGTATTTT. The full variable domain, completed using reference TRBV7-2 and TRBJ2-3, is GAGVSQSPSNKVTEKGKDVELRCDPISGHTALYWYRQSLGQGLEFLIYFQGNSAPDKSGLPSDRFSAERTGGSVSTLTIQRTQQEDSAVYLCASSLAQTSGGPSTDTQYFGPGTRLTVL.

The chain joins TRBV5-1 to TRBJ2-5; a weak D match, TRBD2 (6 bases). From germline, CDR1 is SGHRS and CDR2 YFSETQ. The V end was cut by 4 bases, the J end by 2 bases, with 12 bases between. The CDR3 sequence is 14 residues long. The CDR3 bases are TGCGCCAGCAGCCCAGTCCGGGGGCAAGAGACCCAGTACTTC. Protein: CASSPVRGQETQYF.

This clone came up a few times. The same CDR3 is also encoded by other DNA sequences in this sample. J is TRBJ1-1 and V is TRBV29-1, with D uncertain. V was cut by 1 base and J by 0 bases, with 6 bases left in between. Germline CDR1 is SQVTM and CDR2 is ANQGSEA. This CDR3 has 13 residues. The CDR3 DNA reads TGCAGCGTTGAAGGTAGGCTGAACACTGAAGCTTTCTTT. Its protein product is CSVEGRLNTEAFF.

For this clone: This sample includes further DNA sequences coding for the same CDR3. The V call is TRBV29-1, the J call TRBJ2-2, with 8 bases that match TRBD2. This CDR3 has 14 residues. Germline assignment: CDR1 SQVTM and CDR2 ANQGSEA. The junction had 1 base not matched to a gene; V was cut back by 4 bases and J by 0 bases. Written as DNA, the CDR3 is TGCAGCGTTGCGGGAGGGCCGAACACCGGGGAGCTGTTTTTT. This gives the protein CSVAGGPNTGELFF.

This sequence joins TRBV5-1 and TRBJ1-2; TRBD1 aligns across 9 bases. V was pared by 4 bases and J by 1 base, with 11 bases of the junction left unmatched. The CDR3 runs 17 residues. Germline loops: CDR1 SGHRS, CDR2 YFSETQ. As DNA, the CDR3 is TGCGCCAGCAGCCAGAAAACCGGGACAGGGAGTAACTATGGCTACACCTTC. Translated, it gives CASSQKTGTGSNYGYTF. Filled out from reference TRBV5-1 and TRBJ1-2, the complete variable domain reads KAGVTQTPRYLIKTRGQQVTLSCSPISGHRSVSWYQQTPGQGLQFLFEYFSETQRNKGNFPGRFSGRQFSNSRSEMNVSTLELGDSALYLCASSQKTGTGSNYGYTFGSGTRLTVV.

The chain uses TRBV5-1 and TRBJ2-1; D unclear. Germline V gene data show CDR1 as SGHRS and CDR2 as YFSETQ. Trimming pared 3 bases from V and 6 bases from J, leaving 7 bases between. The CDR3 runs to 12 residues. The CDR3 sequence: CASSSPSNEQFF. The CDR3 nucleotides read TGCGCCAGCAGCTCCCCGAGCAATGAGCAGTTCTTC. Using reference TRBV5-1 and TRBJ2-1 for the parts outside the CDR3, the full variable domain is KAGVTQTPRYLIKTRGQQVTLSCSPISGHRSVSWYQQTPGQGLQFLFEYFSETQRNKGNFPGRFSGRQFSNSRSEMNVSTLELGDSALYLCASSSPSNEQFFGPGTRLTVL.

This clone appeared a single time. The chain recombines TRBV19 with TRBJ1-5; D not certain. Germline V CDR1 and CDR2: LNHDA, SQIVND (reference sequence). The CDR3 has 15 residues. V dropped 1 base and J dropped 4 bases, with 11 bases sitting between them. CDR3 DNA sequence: TGTGCCAGTAGTATAGGGCGGGGTGTAAATCAGCCCCAGCATTTT. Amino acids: CASSIGRGVNQPQHF. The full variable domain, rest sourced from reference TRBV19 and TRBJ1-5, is DGGITQSPKYLFRKEGQNVTLSCEQNLNHDAMYWYRQDPGQGLRLIYYSQIVNDFQKGDIAEGYSVSREKKESFPLTVTSAQKNPTAFYLCASSIGRGVNQPQHFGDGTRLSIL.

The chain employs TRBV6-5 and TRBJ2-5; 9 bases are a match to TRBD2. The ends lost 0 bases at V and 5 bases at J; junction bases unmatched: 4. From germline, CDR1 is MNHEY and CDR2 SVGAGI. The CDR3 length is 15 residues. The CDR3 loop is CASSYSGTSPETQYF. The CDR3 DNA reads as TGTGCCAGCAGTTACTCAGGGACTAGCCCGGAGACCCAGTACTTC.

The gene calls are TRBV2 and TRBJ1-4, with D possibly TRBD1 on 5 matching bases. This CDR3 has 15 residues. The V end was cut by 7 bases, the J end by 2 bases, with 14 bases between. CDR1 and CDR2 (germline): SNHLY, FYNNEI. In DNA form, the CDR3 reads TGTGCCAGCACCTGGGGGGGGATGACTAATGAAAAACTGTTTTTT. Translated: CASTWGGMTNEKLFF.

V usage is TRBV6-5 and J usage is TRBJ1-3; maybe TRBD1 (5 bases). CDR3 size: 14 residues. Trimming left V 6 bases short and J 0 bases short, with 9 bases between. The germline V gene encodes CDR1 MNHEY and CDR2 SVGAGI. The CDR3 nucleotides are TGTGCCAGCAGGACCGACAGCTCTGGAAACACCATATATTTT. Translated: CASRTDSSGNTIYF.

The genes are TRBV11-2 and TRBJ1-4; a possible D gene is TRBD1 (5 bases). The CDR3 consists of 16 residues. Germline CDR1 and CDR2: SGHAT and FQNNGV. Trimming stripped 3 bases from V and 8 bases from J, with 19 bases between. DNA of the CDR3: TGTGCCAGCAGCTTCGCGGGAGGGGAAAGAGGGGAAAAACTGTTTTTT. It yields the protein CASSFAGGERGEKLFF.

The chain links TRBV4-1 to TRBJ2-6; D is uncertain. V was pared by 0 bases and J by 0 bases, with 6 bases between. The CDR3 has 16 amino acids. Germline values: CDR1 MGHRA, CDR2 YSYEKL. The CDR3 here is CASSQDQFSGANVLTF. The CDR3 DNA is TGCGCCAGCAGCCAAGACCAGTTCTCTGGGGCCAACGTCCTGACTTTC.

Here the CDR3 reads CASSASGGAVAGANVLTF. The CDR3 DNA reads TGTGCCAGCAGTGCGTCAGGGGGCGCGGTAGCTGGGGCCAACGTCCTGACTTTC. The gene calls are TRBV6-1 and TRBJ2-6; 8 nucleotides agree with TRBD1. V shed 4 bases and J 2 bases; nucleotides not matched to a gene: 10. CDR1 is MNHNS and CDR2 is SASEGT in the germline V gene. The CDR3 consists of 18 residues.

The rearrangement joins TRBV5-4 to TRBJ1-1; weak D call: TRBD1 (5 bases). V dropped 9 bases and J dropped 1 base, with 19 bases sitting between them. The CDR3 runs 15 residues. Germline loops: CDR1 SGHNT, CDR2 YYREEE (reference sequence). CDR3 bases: TGTGCCACCCGTTCGGGGGGGTTGGGGAACACTGAAGCTTTCTTT. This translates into CATRSGGLGNTEAFF.

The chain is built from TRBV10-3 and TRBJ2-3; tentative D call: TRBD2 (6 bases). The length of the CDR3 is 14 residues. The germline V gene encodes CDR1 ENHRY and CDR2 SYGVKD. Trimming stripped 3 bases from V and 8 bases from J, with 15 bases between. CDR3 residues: CAISDGRGLSTQYF. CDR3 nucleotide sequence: TGTGCCATCAGTGACGGGAGAGGATTAAGTACGCAGTATTTT.

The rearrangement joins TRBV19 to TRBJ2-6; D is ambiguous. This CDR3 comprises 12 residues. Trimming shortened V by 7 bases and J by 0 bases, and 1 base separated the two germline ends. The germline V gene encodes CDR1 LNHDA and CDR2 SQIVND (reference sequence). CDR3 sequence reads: CASTSGANVLTF. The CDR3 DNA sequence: TGTGCCAGTACCTCTGGGGCCAACGTCCTGACTTTC. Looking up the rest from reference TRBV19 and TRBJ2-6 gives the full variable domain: DGGITQSPKYLFRKEGQNVTLSCEQNLNHDAMYWYRQDPGQGLRLIYYSQIVNDFQKGDIAEGYSVSREKKESFPLTVTSAQKNPTAFYLCASTSGANVLTFGAGSRLTVL.

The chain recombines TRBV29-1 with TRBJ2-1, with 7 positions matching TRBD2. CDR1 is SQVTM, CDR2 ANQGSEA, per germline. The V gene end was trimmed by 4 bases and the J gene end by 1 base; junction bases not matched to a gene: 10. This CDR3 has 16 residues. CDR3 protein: CSVATSLPRSYNEQFF. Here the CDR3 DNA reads TGCAGCGTTGCGACTAGCTTACCGAGGTCCTACAATGAGCAGTTCTTC.

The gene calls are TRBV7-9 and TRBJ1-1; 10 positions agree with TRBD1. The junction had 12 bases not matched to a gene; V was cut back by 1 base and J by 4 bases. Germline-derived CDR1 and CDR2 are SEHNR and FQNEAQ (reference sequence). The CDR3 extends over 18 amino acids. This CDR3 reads CASSLGTTRQGAATEAFF. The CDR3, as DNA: TGTGCCAGCAGCTTAGGGACCACCAGACAGGGGGCTGCCACTGAAGCTTTCTTT.

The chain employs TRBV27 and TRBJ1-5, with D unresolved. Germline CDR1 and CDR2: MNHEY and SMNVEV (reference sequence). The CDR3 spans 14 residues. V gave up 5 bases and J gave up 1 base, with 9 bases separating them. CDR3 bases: TGTGCCAGCAGTCTCCGGGAAAGCAATCAGCCCCAGCATTTT. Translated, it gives CASSLRESNQPQHF.

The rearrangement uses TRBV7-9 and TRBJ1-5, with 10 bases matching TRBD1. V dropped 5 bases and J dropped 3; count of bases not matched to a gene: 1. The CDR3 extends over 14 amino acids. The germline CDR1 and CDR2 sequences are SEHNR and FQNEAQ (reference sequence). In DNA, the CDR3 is TGTGCCAGCAGCAGACAGGGGGCCAATCAGCCCCAGCATTTT. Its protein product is CASSRQGANQPQHF.

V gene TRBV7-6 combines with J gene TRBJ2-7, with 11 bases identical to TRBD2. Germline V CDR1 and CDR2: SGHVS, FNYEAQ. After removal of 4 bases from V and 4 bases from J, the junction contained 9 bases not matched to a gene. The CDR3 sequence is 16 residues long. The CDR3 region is CASSSSPGLAVYEQYF. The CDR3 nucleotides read TGTGCCAGCAGCTCTTCACCGGGACTAGCGGTATACGAGCAGTACTTC.

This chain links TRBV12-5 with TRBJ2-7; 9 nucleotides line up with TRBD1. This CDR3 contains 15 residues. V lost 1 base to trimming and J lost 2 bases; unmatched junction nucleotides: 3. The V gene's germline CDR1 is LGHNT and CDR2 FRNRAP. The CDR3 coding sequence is TGTGCTAGTGGTTTGGCCGGGACAGGGACCTACGAGCAGTACTTC. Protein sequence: CASGLAGTGTYEQYF.

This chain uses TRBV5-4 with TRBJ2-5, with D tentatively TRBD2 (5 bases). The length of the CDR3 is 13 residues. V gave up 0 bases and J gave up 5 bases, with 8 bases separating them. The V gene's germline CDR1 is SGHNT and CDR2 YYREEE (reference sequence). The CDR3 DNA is TGTGCCAGCAGCTTGGGAGGGATGGAGACCCAGTACTTC. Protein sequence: CASSLGGMETQYF.